One and the same sample provided the 9 T cell receptor beta chains below, sequenced in a study of T-cell reconstitution after alpha-beta-depleted transplantation in children. The TCRbeta library was prepared with unique molecular identifiers. TCRdb re-analysed the PCR reads in MiXCR, keeping a single row per CDR3 protein. The repertoire holds about 400,000 distinct CDR3 sequences, with roughly 16% as singletons. The material was PBMCs, mostly from graft donor cells, obtained 360 days after TCRalphabeta/CD19-depleted stem cell transplant. These receptors all stem from a boy in the first two years of life who had a stem cell transplant for Wiskott-Aldrich syndrome, so the T cells may come from the graft donor.

This clonotype was seen a single time. The chain carries TRBV6-4 and TRBJ2-2, with 7 bases fitting TRBD2. V dropped 3 bases and J dropped 0; count of bases not matched to a gene: 7. The CDR3 contains 17 residues. Germline V lookup: CDR1 MRHNA, CDR2 SNTAGT. CDR3 in DNA: TGTGCCAGCAGTGAAATCGGGGCGGGGGCGAACACCGGGGAGCTGTTTTTT. Translation: CASSEIGAGANTGELFF.

There are a few counts of this clonotype. The chain is built from TRBV7-2 and TRBJ2-2; TRBD2 matches at 9 bases. J lost 5 bases, V lost 4 bases, and 5 bases had no gene match. The CDR3 sequence is 15 residues long. CDR1 is SGHTA and CDR2 is FQGNSA in the germline V gene. The DNA of the CDR3 is TGTGCCAGCAGCTCGGGACTAGCTATAACCGGGGAGCTGTTTTTT. Translating gives CASSSGLAITGELFF. The full variable domain, with the rest looked up from reference TRBV7-2 and TRBJ2-2, is GAGVSQSPSNKVTEKGKDVELRCDPISGHTALYWYRQSLGQGLEFLIYFQGNSAPDKSGLPSDRFSAERTGGSVSTLTIQRTQQEDSAVYLCASSSGLAITGELFFGEGSRLTVL.

This clonotype occurred a few times. The V call is TRBV5-1, the J call TRBJ2-1; 9 bases line up with TRBD2. CDR3 length equals 14 residues. V gave up 4 bases and J gave up 7 bases; unmatched junction bases: 6. Germline V gives CDR1 SGHRS, CDR2 YFSETQ. The CDR3 here is CASSHSSGDNEQFF. The CDR3, as DNA: TGCGCCAGCAGCCATTCTAGCGGGGATAATGAGCAGTTCTTC.

This clonotype has more than one count but fewer than ten. V gene TRBV5-5 combines with J gene TRBJ1-4; the D gene is possibly TRBD1 (6 bases). Trimming took off 5 bases at V and 8 bases at J, with 19 bases between the two ends. Germline V lookup: CDR1 SGHKS, CDR2 YYEKEE (reference sequence). The CDR3 extends over 15 amino acids. As DNA, the CDR3 is TGTGCCAGCAGTCTCTTGAGGGGGAGAAGGGAAAAACTGTTTTTT. This codes for CASSLLRGRREKLFF.

The chain recombines TRBV6-6 with TRBJ1-5; no clear D gene. Deletions cut 5 bases from V and 13 bases from J, with 12 bases between. This CDR3 spans 11 amino acids. Germline CDR1 reads MNHNY; CDR2 reads SVGAGI (reference sequence). The CDR3 loop reads CASSKGSTQHF. CDR3 sequence (DNA): TGTGCCAGCAGTAAAGGGTCGACTCAGCATTTT.

The V and J genes are TRBV12-3 or TRBV12-4 and TRBJ2-7; 7 positions agree with TRBD1. The CDR3 is made up of 14 amino acids. The J segment lost 3 bases and the V segment lost 6 bases, leaving 8 bases of the junction unmatched. This CDR3 reads CASSRRDSRYEQYF. CDR3 nucleotide sequence: TGTGCCAGCAGCCGCCGGGACAGTCGCTACGAGCAGTACTTC.

The rearrangement uses TRBV12-3 or TRBV12-4 and TRBJ2-3; D remains ambiguous. CDR3 length: 13 residues. V was pared by 7 bases and J by 3 bases, with 11 bases between. CDR3 sequence (DNA): TGTGCCAGCAACCTACTTGGGACAGATACGCAGTATTTT. It specifies CASNLLGTDTQYF.

The gene calls are TRBV20-1 and TRBJ2-1; D is perhaps TRBD2 (7 bases). Trimming removed 0 bases from V and 5 bases from J, with 14 bases in between. Germline CDR1 and CDR2: DFQATT and SNEGSKA (reference sequence). This CDR3 has 15 residues. CDR3 sequence (DNA): TGCAGTGCTAGAGAGGGGCGGGGGCGACACAATGAGCAGTTCTTC. Amino acids: CSAREGRGRHNEQFF.

This chain uses TRBV6-5 with TRBJ1-1; the match to TRBD1 covers 8 bases. This CDR3 is 14 amino acids long. CDR1 and CDR2 from the germline V gene are MNHEY and SVGAGI. Trimming took 2 bases from V and 8 from J; bases not matched to a gene: 7. The CDR3 DNA sequence: TGTGCCAGCAGTTACCACAGGGGGGATGGAGAAGCTTTCTTT. The encoded protein is CASSYHRGDGEAFF.